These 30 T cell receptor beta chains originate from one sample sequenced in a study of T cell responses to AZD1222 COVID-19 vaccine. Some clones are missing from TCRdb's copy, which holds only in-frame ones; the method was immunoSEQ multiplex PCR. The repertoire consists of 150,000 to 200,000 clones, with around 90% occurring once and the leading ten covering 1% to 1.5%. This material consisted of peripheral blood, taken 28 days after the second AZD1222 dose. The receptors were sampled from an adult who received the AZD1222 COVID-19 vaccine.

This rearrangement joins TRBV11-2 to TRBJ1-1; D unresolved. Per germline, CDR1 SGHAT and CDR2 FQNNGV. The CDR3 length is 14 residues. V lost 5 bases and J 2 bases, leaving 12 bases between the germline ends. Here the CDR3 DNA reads TGTGCCAGCAGCGCCGAGGGAGGAAACACTGAAGCTTTCTTT. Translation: CASSAEGGNTEAFF.

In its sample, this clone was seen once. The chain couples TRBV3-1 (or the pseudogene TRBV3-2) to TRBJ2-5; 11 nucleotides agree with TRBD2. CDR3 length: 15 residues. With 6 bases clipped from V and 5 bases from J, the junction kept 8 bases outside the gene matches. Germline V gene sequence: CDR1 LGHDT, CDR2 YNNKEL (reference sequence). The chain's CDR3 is CASRGTSGALETQYF. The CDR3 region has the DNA TGTGCCAGCAGGGGGACTAGCGGTGCCCTGGAGACCCAGTACTTC.

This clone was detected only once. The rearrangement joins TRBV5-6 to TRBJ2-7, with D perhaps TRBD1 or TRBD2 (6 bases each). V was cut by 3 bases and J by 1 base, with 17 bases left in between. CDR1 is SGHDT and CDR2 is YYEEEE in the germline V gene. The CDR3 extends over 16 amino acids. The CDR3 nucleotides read TGTGCCAGCAGCTCCAGGCGGAGGGGGGTATCCTACGAGCAGTACTTC. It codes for CASSSRRRGVSYEQYF.

The CDR3 spells CASRTGSNEQFF. The CDR3 DNA sequence: TGTGCCAGCAGGACGGGTAGCAATGAGCAGTTCTTC. The gene calls are TRBV2 and TRBJ2-1; D is ambiguous. V lost 6 bases and J lost 6, with 9 bases in between. Per the germline V gene, CDR1 is SNHLY and CDR2 is FYNNEI. The CDR3 spans 12 residues. Drawing the rest from reference TRBV2 and TRBJ2-1, the complete variable domain is EPEVTQTPSHQVTQMGQEVILRCVPISNHLYFYWYRQILGQKVEFLVSFYNNEISEKSEIFDDQFSVERPDGSNFTLKIRSTKLEDSAMYFCASRTGSNEQFFGPGTRLTVL.

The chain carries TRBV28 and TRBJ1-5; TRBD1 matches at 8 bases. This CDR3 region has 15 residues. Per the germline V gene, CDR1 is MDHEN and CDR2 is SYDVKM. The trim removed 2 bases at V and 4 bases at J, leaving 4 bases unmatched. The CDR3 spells CASSLGQGANQPQHF. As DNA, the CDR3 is TGTGCCAGCAGTTTAGGGCAGGGGGCGAATCAGCCCCAGCATTTT.

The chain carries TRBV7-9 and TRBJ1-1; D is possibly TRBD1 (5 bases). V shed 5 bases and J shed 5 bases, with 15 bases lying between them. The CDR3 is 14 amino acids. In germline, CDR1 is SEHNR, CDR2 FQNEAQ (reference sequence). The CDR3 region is CASSLNPGSTEAFF. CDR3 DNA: TGTGCCAGCAGCCTTAATCCAGGGAGTACTGAAGCTTTCTTT.

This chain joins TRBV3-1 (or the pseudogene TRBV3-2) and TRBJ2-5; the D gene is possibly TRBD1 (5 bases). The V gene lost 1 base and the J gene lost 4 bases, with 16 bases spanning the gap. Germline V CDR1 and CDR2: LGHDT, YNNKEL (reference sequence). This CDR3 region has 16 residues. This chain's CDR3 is CASSQVGPVVGETQYF. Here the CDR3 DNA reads TGTGCCAGCAGCCAAGTGGGGCCCGTAGTCGGAGAGACCCAGTACTTC.

CDR3 DNA: TGTGCCACCAGCAGAGATCACACTCAAAGCTCTGGAAACACCATATATTTT. This gives the protein CATSRDHTQSSGNTIYF. The V and J genes are TRBV15 and TRBJ1-3; no clear D gene. V shed 0 bases and J shed 0 bases, with 12 bases lying between them. The CDR3 is 17 residues long. Germline V gene lookup returns CDR1 LNHNV and CDR2 YYDKDF (reference sequence).

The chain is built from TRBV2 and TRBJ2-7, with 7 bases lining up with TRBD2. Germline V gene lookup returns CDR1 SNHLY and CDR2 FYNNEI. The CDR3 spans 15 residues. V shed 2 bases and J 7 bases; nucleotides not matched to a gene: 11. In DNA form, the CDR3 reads TGTGCCAGCAGTGAAAGCGAGGCGGGGGTATGGGAGCAGTACTTC. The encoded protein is CASSESEAGVWEQYF.

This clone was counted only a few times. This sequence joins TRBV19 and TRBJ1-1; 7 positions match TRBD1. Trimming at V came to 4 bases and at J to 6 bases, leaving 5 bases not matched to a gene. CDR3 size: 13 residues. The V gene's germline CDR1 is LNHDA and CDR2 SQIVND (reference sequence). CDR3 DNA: TGTGCCAGTAGTACTGGGACAGCCGCTGAAGCTTTCTTT. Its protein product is CASSTGTAAEAFF. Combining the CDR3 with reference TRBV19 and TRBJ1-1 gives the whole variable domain DGGITQSPKYLFRKEGQNVTLSCEQNLNHDAMYWYRQDPGQGLRLIYYSQIVNDFQKGDIAEGYSVSREKKESFPLTVTSAQKNPTAFYLCASSTGTAAEAFFGQGTRLTVV.

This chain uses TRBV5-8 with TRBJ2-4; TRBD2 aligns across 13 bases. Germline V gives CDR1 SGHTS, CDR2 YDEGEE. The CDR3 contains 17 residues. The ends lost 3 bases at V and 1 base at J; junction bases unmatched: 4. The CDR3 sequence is CASSWGLAGWAKNIQYF. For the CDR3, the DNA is TGTGCCAGCAGCTGGGGACTAGCGGGATGGGCCAAAAACATTCAGTACTTC.

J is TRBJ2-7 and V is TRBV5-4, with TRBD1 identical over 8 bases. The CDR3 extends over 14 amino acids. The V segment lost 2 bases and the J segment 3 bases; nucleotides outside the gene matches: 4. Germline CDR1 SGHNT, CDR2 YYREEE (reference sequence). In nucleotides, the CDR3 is TGTGCCAGCAGCTTTGGGACAGGAGACTACGAGCAGTACTTC. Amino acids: CASSFGTGDYEQYF.

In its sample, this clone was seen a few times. CDR3 region: CASKQGRTQGEQFF. Here the CDR3 DNA reads TGTGCCAGTAAACAGGGGCGAACTCAGGGTGAGCAGTTCTTC. The chain links TRBV2 to TRBJ2-1; 7 bases align to TRBD1. There are 14 residues in the CDR3. The germline CDR1 and CDR2 sequences are SNHLY and FYNNEI. The J segment lost 9 bases and the V segment lost 9 bases, leaving 14 bases of the junction unmatched.

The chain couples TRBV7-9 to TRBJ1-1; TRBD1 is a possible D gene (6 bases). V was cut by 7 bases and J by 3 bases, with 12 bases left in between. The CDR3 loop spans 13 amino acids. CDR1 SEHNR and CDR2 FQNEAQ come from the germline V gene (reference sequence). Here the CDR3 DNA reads TGTGCCAGCAACCAGGGGAGAGACACTGAAGCTTTCTTT. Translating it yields CASNQGRDTEAFF.

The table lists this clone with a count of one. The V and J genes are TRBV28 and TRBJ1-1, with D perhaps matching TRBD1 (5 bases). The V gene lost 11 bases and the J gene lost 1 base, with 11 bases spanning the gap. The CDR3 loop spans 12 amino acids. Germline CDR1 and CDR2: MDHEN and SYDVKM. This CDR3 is CAFGGRNTEAFF. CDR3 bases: TGTGCCTTTGGGGGGAGGAACACTGAAGCTTTCTTT.

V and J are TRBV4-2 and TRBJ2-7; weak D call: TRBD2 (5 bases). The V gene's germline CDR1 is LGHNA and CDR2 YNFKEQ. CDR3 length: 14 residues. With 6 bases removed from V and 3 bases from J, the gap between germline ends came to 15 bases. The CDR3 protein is CASRRGGSDYEQYF. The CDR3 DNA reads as TGTGCCAGCAGACGAGGAGGCAGCGACTACGAGCAGTACTTC.

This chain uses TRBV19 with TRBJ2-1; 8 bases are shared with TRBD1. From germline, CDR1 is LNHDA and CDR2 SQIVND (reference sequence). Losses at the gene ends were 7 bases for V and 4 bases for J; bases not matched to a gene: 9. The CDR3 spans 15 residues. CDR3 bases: TGTGCCAGTACCCCTCAGGGGGCGGGATACAATGAGCAGTTCTTC. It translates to CASTPQGAGYNEQFF. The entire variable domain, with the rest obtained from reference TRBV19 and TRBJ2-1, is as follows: DGGITQSPKYLFRKEGQNVTLSCEQNLNHDAMYWYRQDPGQGLRLIYYSQIVNDFQKGDIAEGYSVSREKKESFPLTVTSAQKNPTAFYLCASTPQGAGYNEQFFGPGTRLTVL.

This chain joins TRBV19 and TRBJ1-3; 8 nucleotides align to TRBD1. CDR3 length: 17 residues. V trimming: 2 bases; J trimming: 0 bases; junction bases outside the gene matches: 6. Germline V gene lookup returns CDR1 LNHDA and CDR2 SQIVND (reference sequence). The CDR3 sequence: CASSITGQVRSGNTIYF. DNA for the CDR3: TGTGCCAGTAGTATAACGGGACAGGTTCGCTCTGGAAACACCATATATTTT. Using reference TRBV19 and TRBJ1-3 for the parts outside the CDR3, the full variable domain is DGGITQSPKYLFRKEGQNVTLSCEQNLNHDAMYWYRQDPGQGLRLIYYSQIVNDFQKGDIAEGYSVSREKKESFPLTVTSAQKNPTAFYLCASSITGQVRSGNTIYFGEGSWLTVV.

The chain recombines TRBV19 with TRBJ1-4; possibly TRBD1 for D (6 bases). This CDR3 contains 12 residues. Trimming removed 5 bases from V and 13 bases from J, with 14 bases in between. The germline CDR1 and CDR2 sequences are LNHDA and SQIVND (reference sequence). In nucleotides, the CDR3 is TGTGCCAGTAGTTCAGGGGTTTCGGGACTGTTTTTT. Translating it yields CASSSGVSGLFF.

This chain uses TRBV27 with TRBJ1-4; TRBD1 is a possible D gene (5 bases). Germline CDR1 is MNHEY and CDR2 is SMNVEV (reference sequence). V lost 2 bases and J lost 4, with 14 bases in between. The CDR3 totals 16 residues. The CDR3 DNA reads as TGTGCCAGCAGTTTAACCAGGGCGGGGGGTAATGAAAAACTGTTTTTT. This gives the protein CASSLTRAGGNEKLFF.

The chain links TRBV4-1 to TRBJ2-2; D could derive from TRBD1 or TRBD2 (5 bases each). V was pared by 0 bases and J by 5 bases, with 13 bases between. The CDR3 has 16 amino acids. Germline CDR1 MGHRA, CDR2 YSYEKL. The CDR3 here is CASSQEGGGLTGELFF. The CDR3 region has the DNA TGCGCCAGCAGCCAAGAGGGTGGGGGATTGACCGGGGAGCTGTTTTTT.

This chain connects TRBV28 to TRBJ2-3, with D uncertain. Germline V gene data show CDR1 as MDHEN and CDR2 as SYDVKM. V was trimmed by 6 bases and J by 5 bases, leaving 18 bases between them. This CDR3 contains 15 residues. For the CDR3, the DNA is TGTGCCAGCAGGTTCCTAGACCGGCTCAGAGATACGCAGTATTTT. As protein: CASRFLDRLRDTQYF.

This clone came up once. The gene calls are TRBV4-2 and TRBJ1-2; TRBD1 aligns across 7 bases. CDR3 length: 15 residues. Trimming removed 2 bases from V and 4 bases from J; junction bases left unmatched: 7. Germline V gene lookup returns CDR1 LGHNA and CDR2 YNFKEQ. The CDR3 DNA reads TGTGCCAGCAGCCAACAAACCCAGGGGGGCTATGGCTACACCTTC. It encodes CASSQQTQGGYGYTF.

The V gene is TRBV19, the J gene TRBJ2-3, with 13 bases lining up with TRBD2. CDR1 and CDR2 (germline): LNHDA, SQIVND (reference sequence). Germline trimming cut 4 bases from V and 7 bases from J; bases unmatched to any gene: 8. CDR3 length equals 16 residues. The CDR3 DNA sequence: TGTGCCAGTAGTAGTATTGGACTAGCGGGAGTTAATACGCAGTATTTT. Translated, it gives CASSSIGLAGVNTQYF.

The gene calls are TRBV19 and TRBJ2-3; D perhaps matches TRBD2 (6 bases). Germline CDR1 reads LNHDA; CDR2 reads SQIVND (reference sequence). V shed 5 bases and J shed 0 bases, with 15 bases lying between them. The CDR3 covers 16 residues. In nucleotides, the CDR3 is TGTGCCAGTAGTCCCGTTGGGGAGGCGAGCACAGATACGCAGTATTTT. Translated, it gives CASSPVGEASTDTQYF.

The chain's CDR3 is CASSYSDRGNTEAFF. The CDR3 nucleotides read TGTGCCAGCAGTTACTCGGACAGAGGAAACACTGAAGCTTTCTTT. V gene TRBV6-5 combines with J gene TRBJ1-1; weak D call: TRBD1 (6 bases). Germline assignment: CDR1 MNHEY and CDR2 SVGAGI. This CDR3 region has 15 residues. V was pared by 0 bases and J by 2 bases, with 10 bases between.

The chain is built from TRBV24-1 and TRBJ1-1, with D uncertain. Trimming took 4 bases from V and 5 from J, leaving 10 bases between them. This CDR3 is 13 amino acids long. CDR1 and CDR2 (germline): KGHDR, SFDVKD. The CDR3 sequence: CATSDRYSTEAFF. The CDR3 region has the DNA TGTGCCACCAGTGACAGGTATTCGACTGAAGCTTTCTTT.

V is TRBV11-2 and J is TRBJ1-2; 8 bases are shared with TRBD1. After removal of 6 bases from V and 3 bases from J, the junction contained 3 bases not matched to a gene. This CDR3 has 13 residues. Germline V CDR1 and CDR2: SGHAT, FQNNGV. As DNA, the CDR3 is TGTGCCAGCAGGACAGGGGCCCACTATGGCTACACCTTC. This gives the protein CASRTGAHYGYTF.

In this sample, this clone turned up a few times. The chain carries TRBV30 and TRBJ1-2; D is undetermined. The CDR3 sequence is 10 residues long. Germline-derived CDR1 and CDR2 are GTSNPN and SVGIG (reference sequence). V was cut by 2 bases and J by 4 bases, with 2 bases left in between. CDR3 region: CAWSSYGYTF. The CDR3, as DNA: TGTGCCTGGAGTTCCTATGGCTACACCTTC.

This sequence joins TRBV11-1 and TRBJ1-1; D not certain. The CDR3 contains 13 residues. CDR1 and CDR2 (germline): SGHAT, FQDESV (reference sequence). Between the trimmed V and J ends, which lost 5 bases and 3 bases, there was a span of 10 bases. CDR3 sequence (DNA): TGTGCCAGCAGCGTCCGGGGTCACACTGAAGCTTTCTTT. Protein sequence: CASSVRGHTEAFF.